This T cell receptor (beta chain) was sequenced during a study of T cell responses to AZD1222 COVID-19 vaccine. As for this clone: Its target is unknown.

General study findings and limits: Two AZD1222 doses significantly raised spike-specific TCR breadth and depth over controls. Mapped onto spike, vaccine-associated CD4 TCRs spanned it and were dominant at 160-218 and 743-854.

Sequencing was performed with immunoSEQ multiplex PCR; in TCRdb, only in-frame clones are kept and a portion is missing. The sample shows around 100,000 clones, around nine tenths of them seen only once. The J segment lost 4 bases and the V segment lost 1 base, leaving 3 bases of the junction unmatched. Germline-derived CDR1 and CDR2 are LGHNA and YSLEER. CDR3 length: 14 residues. The sample consisted of peripheral blood, taken on day 0 of AZD1222 vaccination. The receptor was derived from an adult in good health. The chain has TRBV4-3 and TRBJ2-7; 8 nucleotides align to TRBD1. The DNA of the CDR3 is TGCGCCAGCAGCCAAGTCACAGGGGGGTACGAGCAGTACTTC. Its translation is CASSQVTGGYEQYF.